This record covers a single T cell receptor (beta chain). The data were taken from a study of shared clonotypes between healthy human individuals. Libraries were prepared by immunoSEQ multiplex PCR; TCRdb keeps only in-frame clonotypes and omits some of them. The data hold roughly 2,500,000 clones, with roughly 93% observed a single time. Germline values: CDR1 SGHTA, CDR2 FQGNSA. The V end was cut by 6 bases, the J end by 4 bases, with 19 bases between. This CDR3 is built from 15 residues. The receptor's source is a man in his late teens or twenties in good health. Some clones in this sample may be carry-over from other donors' samples. This chain links TRBV7-2 with TRBJ2-7; maybe TRBD1 (5 bases). The sequencing input was naive CD4+ T cells from PBMCs. The sample's subset: CD45RA+ positively selected. DNA of the CDR3: TGTGCCAGCAGTATAGGGCCCCAGGGTGTGTACGAGCAGTACTTC. Protein: CASSIGPQGVYEQYF.